Below are 8 T cell receptor beta chains sequenced from a single sample in a study of T cells in Graves' hyperthyroidism and ophthalmopathy. Amplified regions were TCR beta CDR3 sequences from RNA transcripts. A first-round RT-PCR of the TCR CDR3 used the HTBI primer set. Each CDR3 protein is one row after TCRdb ran MiXCR on the multiplex PCR reads. The table records 470,000 or so distinct CDR3 sequences, 20% to 25% of them present only once. Material for sequencing was blood. These receptors came from a man younger than 30 with Graves' hyperthyroidism.

This clonotype was detected a few times. The genes are TRBV30 and TRBJ2-5; unclear D gene. The CDR3 length is 11 residues. The V gene lost 0 bases and the J gene lost 5 bases, with 4 bases spanning the gap. Germline CDR1 reads GTSNPN; CDR2 reads SVGIG (reference sequence). This CDR3 is CAWSVLETQYF. For the CDR3, the DNA is TGTGCCTGGAGTGTACTTGAGACCCAGTACTTC.

This clonotype was seen at least ten times. The chain recombines TRBV6-1 with TRBJ1-5; 7 nucleotides agree with TRBD1. V gave up 7 bases and J gave up 3 bases; unmatched junction bases: 6. The germline V gene has CDR1 MNHNS and CDR2 SASEGT. The CDR3 contains 14 residues. This CDR3 is CASKSDRANQPQHF. The CDR3, as DNA: TGTGCCAGCAAATCCGACAGGGCCAATCAGCCCCAGCATTTT.

The rearrangement links TRBV2 to TRBJ1-2; TRBD1 matches 9 bases. The V and J ends lost 10 bases and 12 bases, in that order; junction bases with no gene match: 18. The CDR3 has 14 residues. Germline assignment: CDR1 SNHLY and CDR2 FYNNEI. The CDR3 reads CATYFTGQGPPDTF. Written as DNA, the CDR3 is TGTGCCACCTACTTTACAGGACAGGGGCCTCCAGACACCTTC.

The chain employs TRBV12-3 or TRBV12-4 and TRBJ2-7; D perhaps matches TRBD2 (6 bases). The CDR3 length is 13 residues. The V and J ends lost 3 bases and 5 bases respectively, with 11 bases between them. This CDR3 is CASSFGGINEQYF. In DNA, the CDR3 is TGTGCCAGCAGTTTCGGGGGTATCAACGAGCAGTACTTC.

This clonotype was seen more than once but under ten times. The chain recombines TRBV28 with TRBJ2-7, with a tentative D call TRBD2 (6 bases). V dropped 2 bases and J dropped 2 bases, with 16 bases sitting between them. Per germline, CDR1 MDHEN and CDR2 SYDVKM. The CDR3 is made up of 16 amino acids. As DNA, the CDR3 is TGTGCCAGCAGTTTACCCCGCGGGGTAAAAGCCTACGAGCAGTACTTC. Amino acid sequence: CASSLPRGVKAYEQYF. Based on the CDR3 plus reference TRBV28 and TRBJ2-7, the full variable domain is DVKVTQSSRYLVKRTGEKVFLECVQDMDHENMFWYRQDPGLGLRLIYFSYDVKMKEKGDIPEGYSVSREKKERFSLILESASTNQTSMYLCASSLPRGVKAYEQYFGPGTRLTVT.

The chain has TRBV15 and TRBJ1-5, with D maybe TRBD1 (6 bases). This CDR3 has 15 amino acids. Germline lookup yields CDR1 LNHNV and CDR2 YYDKDF (reference sequence). V dropped 4 bases and J dropped 1 base, with 11 bases sitting between them. The CDR3 region is CATSKQGESNQPQHF. CDR3 in DNA: TGTGCCACCAGCAAACAGGGAGAGAGCAATCAGCCCCAGCATTTT.

Points on this clonotype: This may stem from a read error, because a much larger clone lies one nucleotide away. The chain joins TRBV6-1 to TRBJ2-5; D call uncertain. Trimming stripped 2 bases from V and 4 bases from J, with 8 bases between. Germline CDR1 reads MNHNS; CDR2 reads SASEGT. The length of the CDR3 is 13 residues. CDR3 nucleotide sequence: TGTGCCAGCAGTGAATCGAAGCGAGAGACCCAGTACTTC. Amino acid sequence: CASSESKRETQYF.

This chain links TRBV10-3 with TRBJ1-2, with TRBD1 matching 12 bases. CDR3 size: 15 residues. V shed 2 bases, J shed 7 bases, and the junction held 5 bases outside the gene matches. Germline V gene lookup returns CDR1 ENHRY and CDR2 SYGVKD. This CDR3 reads CAISEGTGGVGGYTF. CDR3 sequence (DNA): TGTGCCATCAGTGAGGGGACAGGGGGCGTCGGTGGCTACACCTTC.